This T cell receptor (beta chain) was identified during a study of cytotoxic CD8 clonotypes in ibrutinib-treated CLL. A word on this clone: Its antigen is undetermined.

Measured with immunoSEQ multiplex PCR; TCRdb has only the in-frame clones, and not every one. The sample includes 53,000 or so clones, 50% to 60% of them seen just once. Study-wide findings and caveats: Rising at ibrutinib response, clonality subsequently fell back toward baseline at progression.

Source: PBMCs, taken at disease progression, from a patient treated with ibrutinib. The sequence derives from a human donor with chronic lymphocytic leukemia.

The CDR3 DNA reads as TGTGCCAGCAGAGGACAGTCAGGAGGCTACACCTTC. Translated: CASRGQSGGYTF. The chain has TRBV28 and TRBJ1-2; the D gene is possibly TRBD1 (6 bases). CDR1 is MDHEN, CDR2 SYDVKM, per germline. This CDR3 comprises 12 residues. Trimming stripped 6 bases from V and 8 bases from J, with 13 bases between.